The 23 T cell receptor beta chains below all came from one sample that was sequenced in a study of blood T cell repertoires in COVID-19. The data were produced by immunoSEQ multiplex PCR, yet TCRdb's version contains in-frame clones alone and is incomplete. This sample yields around 99,000 clones, of which around 82% are seen a single time; roughly 4% belongs to the top ten. The sample was peripheral blood. The receptors originated from a human donor in a cohort sampled during active or convalescent COVID-19.

This chain links TRBV18 with TRBJ2-1; TRBD2 agrees at 7 bases. Germline-derived CDR1 and CDR2 are KGHSH and LQKENI. CDR3 length equals 15 residues. The V and J ends lost 8 bases and 4 bases, in that order; junction bases with no gene match: 11. The CDR3 is CASQSRGRGYNEQFF. CDR3 nucleotides: TGTGCCAGCCAAAGTCGCGGGAGAGGGTACAATGAGCAGTTCTTC.

The genes are TRBV5-1 and TRBJ2-7; TRBD2 matches 8 bases. The trim removed 0 bases at V and 2 bases at J, leaving 4 bases unmatched. Germline V CDR1 and CDR2: SGHRS, YFSETQ. This CDR3 spans 15 amino acids. The CDR3 nucleotides read TGCGCCAGCAGCTTGGCGGGGGGGCAGACCTACGAGCAGTACTTC. Translating gives CASSLAGGQTYEQYF.

V and J are TRBV7-2 and TRBJ2-6; 7 nucleotides align to TRBD1. With V trimmed by 3 bases and J by 2 bases, 13 bases remained unmatched. From germline, CDR1 is SGHTA and CDR2 FQGNSA. This CDR3 has 19 amino acids. In DNA form, the CDR3 reads TGTGCCAGCAGCTTGGACCCGACAGGGATTGGGGCTGGGGCCAACGTCCTGACTTTC. Translation: CASSLDPTGIGAGANVLTF. The full variable domain, completed using reference TRBV7-2 and TRBJ2-6, is GAGVSQSPSNKVTEKGKDVELRCDPISGHTALYWYRQSLGQGLEFLIYFQGNSAPDKSGLPSDRFSAERTGGSVSTLTIQRTQQEDSAVYLCASSLDPTGIGAGANVLTFGAGSRLTVL.

This clone showed up just a few times. The chain carries TRBV5-6 and TRBJ2-3; 13 bases agree with TRBD2. There are 16 residues in the CDR3. CDR1 is SGHDT, CDR2 YYEEEE, per germline. Losses at the gene ends were 4 bases for V and 5 bases for J; bases not matched to a gene: 7. The CDR3 spells CASSPRLAGGQDTQYF. The CDR3 nucleotides read TGTGCCAGCAGCCCAAGACTAGCGGGGGGTCAAGATACGCAGTATTTT.

The J gene is TRBJ1-2, the V gene TRBV27; perhaps TRBD1 as D (6 bases). Per the germline V gene, CDR1 is MNHEY and CDR2 is SMNVEV (reference sequence). The CDR3 runs 14 residues. V was cut by 6 bases and J by 3 bases, with 14 bases left in between. The CDR3: CASSPGDADYGYTF. The DNA of the CDR3 is TGTGCCAGCAGCCCAGGGGATGCGGACTATGGCTACACCTTC.

This chain connects TRBV7-8 to TRBJ1-3, with 10 bases aligning to TRBD1. J gave up 4 bases and V 5 bases, and 5 bases lay outside the gene matches. This CDR3 is 15 amino acids long. Germline CDR1 SGHVS, CDR2 FQNEAQ. The CDR3 bases are TGTGCCAGCAGCAAGGACAGGGGGACCGGAAACACCATATATTTT. Translation: CASSKDRGTGNTIYF.

The J gene is TRBJ1-1, the V gene TRBV5-1; the match to TRBD1 covers 9 bases. J lost 3 bases, V lost 3 bases, and 3 bases had no gene match. CDR1 is SGHRS, CDR2 YFSETQ, per germline. The CDR3 is 14 amino acids. The CDR3 spells CASSSRQGDTEAFF. The CDR3 DNA is TGCGCCAGCAGCTCTAGACAGGGGGACACTGAAGCTTTCTTT.

V gene TRBV12-3 or TRBV12-4 combines with J gene TRBJ1-6, with D maybe TRBD1 (6 bases). The V end was cut by 6 bases, the J end by 3 bases, with 6 bases between. This CDR3 has 13 amino acids. CDR3 DNA: TGTGCCAGCAGCAGGGGCTATAATTCACCCCTCCACTTT. It specifies CASSRGYNSPLHF.

The chain couples TRBV10-1 to TRBJ1-6; 9 bases are shared with TRBD1. The CDR3 consists of 20 residues. V gave up 4 bases and J gave up 0 bases; unmatched junction bases: 13. Germline V lookup: CDR1 WNHNN, CDR2 SYGVQD (reference sequence). CDR3 residues: CASSGRPGQGWSSYNSPLHF. CDR3 nucleotides: TGCGCCAGCAGTGGCCGGCCGGGACAGGGATGGAGCTCCTATAATTCACCCCTCCACTTT.

The chain has TRBV29-1 and TRBJ1-1; D possibly corresponds to TRBD1 (6 bases). Germline V lookup: CDR1 SQVTM, CDR2 ANQGSEA. The CDR3 length is 13 residues. The V and J ends lost 4 bases and 5 bases respectively, with 14 bases between them. The CDR3 spells CSVGTGRTTEAFF. DNA of the CDR3: TGCAGCGTTGGTACAGGGAGAACGACTGAAGCTTTCTTT.

The rearrangement uses TRBV5-6 and TRBJ1-5; D gene uncertain. Germline-derived CDR1 and CDR2 are SGHDT and YYEEEE. V was shortened by 0 bases and J by 5 bases, with 9 bases between the two germline ends. The CDR3 length is 14 residues. The CDR3 is CASSLGAPHQPQHF. The CDR3 nucleotides read TGTGCCAGCAGCTTGGGGGCCCCTCATCAGCCCCAGCATTTT.

The V call is TRBV5-1, the J call TRBJ2-6; TRBD1 matches at 7 bases. J was trimmed by 4 bases and V by 2 bases; bases with no gene match: 9. The germline CDR1 and CDR2 sequences are SGHRS and YFSETQ. The CDR3 loop spans 17 amino acids. The CDR3 is CASSFVTGRYGANVLTF. In DNA form, the CDR3 reads TGCGCCAGCAGCTTCGTGACAGGGCGGTACGGGGCCAACGTCCTGACTTTC.

The V and J genes are TRBV9 and TRBJ1-4; 8 bases agree with TRBD1. The CDR3 runs to 15 residues. Trimming cost V 4 bases and J 0 bases; bases outside gene matches: 2. The V gene's germline CDR1 is SGDLS and CDR2 YYNGEE. The CDR3 is CASSSQGATNEKLFF. The DNA of the CDR3 is TGTGCCAGCAGCTCACAGGGGGCAACTAATGAAAAACTGTTTTTT.

The chain carries TRBV5-1 and TRBJ1-1, with TRBD1 as a possible D gene (5 bases). Trimming left V 0 bases short and J 1 base short, with 13 bases between. Germline V gene lookup returns CDR1 SGHRS and CDR2 YFSETQ. CDR3 length equals 16 residues. The CDR3 region has the DNA TGCGCCAGCAGCTTGGTGGTCACAGGCCCGAACACTGAAGCTTTCTTT. Translation: CASSLVVTGPNTEAFF.

The chain combines TRBV18 with TRBJ1-4; 9 bases are shared with TRBD1. Trimming took 3 bases from V and 8 from J; bases not matched to a gene: 1. Germline lookup yields CDR1 KGHSH and CDR2 LQKENI. The CDR3 totals 13 residues. The CDR3 nucleotides read TGTGCCAGCTCACCGGGACAGGGAGAAAAACTGTTTTTT. Translated: CASSPGQGEKLFF.

The chain has TRBV11-2 and TRBJ1-2; the D gene is possibly TRBD1 (5 bases). CDR1 is SGHAT, CDR2 FQNNGV, per germline. The CDR3 is 13 residues long. The V and J ends lost 6 bases and 2 bases respectively, with 10 bases between them. For the CDR3, the DNA is TGTGCCAGCAGTCCTCAGGGAAACTATGGCTACACCTTC. The encoded protein is CASSPQGNYGYTF. The full variable domain, in which reference TRBV11-2 and TRBJ1-2 provide the parts outside the CDR3, is EAGVAQSPRYKIIEKRQSVAFWCNPISGHATLYWYQQILGQGPKLLIQFQNNGVVDDSQLPKDRFSAERLKGVDSTLKIQPAKLEDSAVYLCASSPQGNYGYTFGSGTRLTVV.

This chain joins TRBV19 and TRBJ2-2, with D possibly TRBD1 on 5 matching bases. The CDR3 has 14 residues. Germline V gene data show CDR1 as LNHDA and CDR2 as SQIVND (reference sequence). Trimming pared 3 bases from V and 5 bases from J, leaving 10 bases between. CDR3 sequence: CASSIAGLTGELFF. The CDR3 coding sequence is TGTGCCAGTAGTATCGCAGGGTTGACCGGGGAGCTGTTTTTT.

CDR3 sequence (DNA): TGTGCCAGTAGTCCTAACAGGGGGCGGACTGGTCAGCCCCAGCATTTT. This gives the protein CASSPNRGRTGQPQHF. This rearrangement joins TRBV19 to TRBJ1-5, with TRBD1 identical over 9 bases. V lost 5 bases to trimming and J lost 6 bases; unmatched junction nucleotides: 11. Germline V CDR1 and CDR2: LNHDA, SQIVND (reference sequence). This CDR3 comprises 16 residues.

The chain combines TRBV4-3 with TRBJ2-7, with D tentatively TRBD1 (6 bases). CDR3 length: 18 amino acids. Trimming pared 0 bases from V and 1 base from J, leaving 19 bases between. CDR1 LGHNA and CDR2 YSLEER come from the germline V gene. This CDR3 is CASSQEIFPGQQSYEQYF. CDR3 sequence (DNA): TGCGCCAGCAGCCAAGAAATTTTCCCGGGACAACAATCCTACGAGCAGTACTTC.

The chain joins TRBV7-6 to TRBJ2-1, with TRBD2 matching 10 bases. This CDR3 has 16 residues. Germline V CDR1 and CDR2: SGHVS, FNYEAQ. J lost 7 bases, V lost 5 bases, and 11 bases had no gene match. The CDR3 sequence: CASSQYTSGIWNEQFF. CDR3 nucleotide sequence: TGTGCCAGCAGCCAGTATACTAGCGGGATTTGGAATGAGCAGTTCTTC.

V is TRBV7-2 and J is TRBJ1-1; TRBD1 might be the D (6 bases). CDR3 length: 12 amino acids. Germline loops: CDR1 SGHTA, CDR2 FQGNSA. Trimming left V 4 bases short and J 11 bases short, with 14 bases between. DNA for the CDR3: TGTGCCAGCAGCTCCACAGGGCATCTTGCTTTCTTT. Translation: CASSSTGHLAFF.

This chain joins TRBV27 and TRBJ2-2, with a weak D call TRBD2 (7 bases). The CDR3 has 16 amino acids. Trimming took 2 bases from V and 4 from J, leaving 14 bases between them. Germline lookup yields CDR1 MNHEY and CDR2 SMNVEV (reference sequence). CDR3 DNA: TGTGCCAGCAGTTTAGGGGGGGGCCAAATCACCGGGGAGCTGTTTTTT. It codes for CASSLGGGQITGELFF.

The rearrangement uses TRBV5-1 and TRBJ2-1; TRBD2 matches at 10 bases. With V trimmed by 0 bases and J by 6 bases, 9 bases remained unmatched. The CDR3 consists of 17 residues. CDR1 and CDR2 from the germline V gene are SGHRS and YFSETQ. The CDR3, as DNA: TGCGCCAGCAGCTTGGAGGGTAGTAGCGGGAGGATCAATGAGCAGTTCTTC. Translated, it gives CASSLEGSSGRINEQFF.